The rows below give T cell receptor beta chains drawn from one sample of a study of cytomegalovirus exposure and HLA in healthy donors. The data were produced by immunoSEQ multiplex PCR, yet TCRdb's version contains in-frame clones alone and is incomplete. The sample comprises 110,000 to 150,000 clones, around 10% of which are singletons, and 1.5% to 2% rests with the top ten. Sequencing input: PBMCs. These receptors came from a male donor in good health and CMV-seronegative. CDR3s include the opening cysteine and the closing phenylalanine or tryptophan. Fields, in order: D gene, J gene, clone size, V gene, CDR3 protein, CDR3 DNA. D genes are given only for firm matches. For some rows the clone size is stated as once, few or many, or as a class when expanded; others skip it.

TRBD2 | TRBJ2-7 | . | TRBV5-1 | CASSLTSGGHEQYF | TGCGCCAGCAGCCTGACTAGCGGGGGGCATGAGCAGTACTTC
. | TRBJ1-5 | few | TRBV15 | CATRPLQQGQPQHF | TGTGCCACCCGTCCGCTACAACAGGGTCAGCCCCAGCATTTT
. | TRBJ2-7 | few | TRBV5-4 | CASSIRGSDEQYF | TGTGCCAGCAGCATTCGGGGGAGCGACGAGCAGTACTTC
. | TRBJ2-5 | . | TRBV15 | CATSRDPSAKETQYF | TGTGCCACCAGCAGAGATCCTAGCGCCAAGGAGACCCAGTACTTC
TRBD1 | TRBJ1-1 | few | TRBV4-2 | CASSQDPRQGATEAFF | TGTGCCAGCAGCCAAGACCCTAGACAGGGAGCCACTGAAGCTTTCTTT
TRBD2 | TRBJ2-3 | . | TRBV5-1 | CASSYPWASGAMDTQYF | TGCGCCAGCAGCTACCCGTGGGCTAGCGGGGCCATGGATACGCAGTATTTT
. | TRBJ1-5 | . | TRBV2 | CASRQQVGNQPQHF | TGTGCCAGTCGTCAGCAGGTAGGCAATCAGCCCCAGCATTTT
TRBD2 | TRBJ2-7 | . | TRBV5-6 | CASSLHWTSGYEQYF | TGTGCCAGCAGCTTGCATTGGACTAGCGGCTACGAGCAGTACTTC
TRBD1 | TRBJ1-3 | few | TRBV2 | CASTERRTGSSGNTIYF | TGTGCCAGCACAGAAAGGAGGACAGGTAGCTCTGGAAACACCATATATTTT
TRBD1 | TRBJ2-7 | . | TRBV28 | CASSSSGTGLDEQYF | TGTGCCAGCAGTTCCTCCGGGACAGGGCTCGACGAGCAGTACTTC
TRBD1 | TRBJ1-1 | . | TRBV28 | CASSLVRGRTEAFF | TGTGCCAGCAGTTTAGTCAGGGGGCGGACTGAAGCTTTCTTT
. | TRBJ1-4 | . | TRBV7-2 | CASSSGVSTNEKLFF | TGTGCCAGCAGCTCCGGGGTGTCGACTAATGAAAAACTGTTTTTT
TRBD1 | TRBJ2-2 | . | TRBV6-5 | CASSYNGQGALFF | TGTGCCAGCAGTTACAACGGACAGGGTGCACTGTTTTTT
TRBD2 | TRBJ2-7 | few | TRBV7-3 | CASSLLAGEGYEQYF | TGTGCCAGCAGCCTTCTAGCGGGAGAGGGTTACGAGCAGTACTTC
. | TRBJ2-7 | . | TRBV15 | CATSIEVSYEQYF | TGTGCCACCAGCATTGAGGTTTCCTACGAGCAGTACTTC
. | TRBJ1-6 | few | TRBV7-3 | CASSNTGNNSPLHF | TGTGCCAGCAGTAATACAGGGAACAATTCACCCCTCCACTTT
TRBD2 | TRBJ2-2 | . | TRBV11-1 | CASRHAAGANTGELFF | TGTGCCAGCAGACATGCGGCGGGGGCGAACACCGGGGAGCTGTTTTTT
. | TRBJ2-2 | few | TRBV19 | CASSMRQVNGELFF | TGTGCCAGTAGTATGAGACAGGTGAACGGGGAGCTGTTTTTT
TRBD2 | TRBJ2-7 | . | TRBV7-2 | CASSLGLAELYEQYF | TGTGCCAGCAGCTTGGGACTAGCGGAGCTCTACGAGCAGTACTTC
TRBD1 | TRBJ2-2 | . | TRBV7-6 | CASSLVTGTNTGELFF | TGTGCCAGCAGCTTAGTGACAGGGACGAACACCGGGGAGCTGTTTTTT
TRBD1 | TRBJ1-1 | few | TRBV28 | CASSLDRDRHEAFF | TGTGCCAGCAGTTTAGACCGGGACAGGCATGAAGCTTTCTTT
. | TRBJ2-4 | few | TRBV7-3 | CASSLTGGPGNIQYF | TGTGCCAGCAGCTTAACGGGGGGGCCGGGGAACATTCAGTACTTC
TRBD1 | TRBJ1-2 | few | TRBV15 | CATSRRTGPYGYTF | TGTGCCACCAGCAGGAGGACAGGACCTTATGGCTACACCTTC
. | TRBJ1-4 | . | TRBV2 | CASSEQGRNEKLFF | TGTGCCAGCAGTGAGCAGGGGCGTAATGAAAAACTGTTTTTT
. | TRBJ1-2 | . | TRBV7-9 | CASSLDLTGGDGYTF | TGTGCCAGCAGCTTAGACTTAACCGGGGGTGATGGCTACACCTTC
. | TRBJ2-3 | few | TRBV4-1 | CASSQVGGSTDTQYF | TGCGCCAGCAGCCAAGTTGGAGGGAGCACAGATACGCAGTATTTT
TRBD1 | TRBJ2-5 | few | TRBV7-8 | CASSLSTGVWETQYF | TGTGCCAGCAGCCTCTCGACAGGGGTATGGGAGACCCAGTACTTC
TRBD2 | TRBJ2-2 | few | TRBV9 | CASSVAGLAGGPAGELFF | TGTGCCAGCAGCGTAGCGGGACTAGCGGGAGGGCCGGCCGGGGAGCTGTTTTTT
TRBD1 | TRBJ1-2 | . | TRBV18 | CASSGRTGVEAGDTF | TGTGCCAGCTCGGGAAGGACAGGGGTCGAGGCTGGCGACACCTTC
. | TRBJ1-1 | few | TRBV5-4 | CASSSTSSGTEAFF | TGTGCCAGCAGCTCCACATCGTCGGGAACTGAAGCTTTCTTT
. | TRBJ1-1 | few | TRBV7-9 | CASSLETRGF | TGTGCCAGCAGCCTAGAGACCCGGGGCTTT
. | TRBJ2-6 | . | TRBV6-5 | CASRTGGANVLTF | TGTGCCAGCAGGACGGGTGGGGCCAACGTCCTGACTTTC
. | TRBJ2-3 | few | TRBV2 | CASSDPTDTQYF | TGTGCCAGCAGTGATCCAACAGATACGCAGTATTTT
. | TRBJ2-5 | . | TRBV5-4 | CASSLAETQYF | TGTGCCAGCAGCTTGGCGGAGACCCAGTACTTC
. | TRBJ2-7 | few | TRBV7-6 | CASSPLPGDTSYEQYF | TGTGCCAGCAGCCCCCTTCCGGGAGACACATCCTACGAGCAGTACTTC
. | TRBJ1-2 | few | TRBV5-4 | CASSLGRENYGYTF | TGTGCCAGCAGCTTGGGTAGGGAGAACTATGGCTACACCTTC
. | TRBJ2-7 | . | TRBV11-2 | CASSLIQEISGYEQYF | TGTGCCAGCAGCTTAATACAGGAAATTTCCGGCTACGAGCAGTACTTC
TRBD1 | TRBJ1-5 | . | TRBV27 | CASSRQGAYQPQHF | TGTGCCAGCAGTCGACAGGGGGCCTATCAGCCCCAGCATTTT
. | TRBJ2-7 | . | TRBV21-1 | CASSKELGTGPVYEQYF | TGTGCCAGCAGCAAAGAACTCGGGACAGGGCCGGTCTACGAGCAGTACTTC
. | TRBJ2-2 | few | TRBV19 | CASSPAGELFF | TGTGCCAGTAGTCCCGCCGGGGAGCTGTTTTTT
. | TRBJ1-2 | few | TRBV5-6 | CASGPNSGSYTF | TGTGCCAGCGGGCCGAACAGTGGCAGCTACACCTTC